This T cell receptor (beta chain) emerged from a study of a mutant IDH1 vaccine in newly diagnosed glioma. Time point meaning: baseline, week 1 (first vaccination visit). Treatment given: pre-vaccination baseline after standard-of-care therapy. This CDR3 region has 15 residues. Produced via immunoSEQ multiplex PCR; TCRdb's table is partial and in-frame only. The sample lists 59,000 or so clones; 75% to 95% were seen once. Sequencing was performed on PBMCs, taken from a glioma patient treated with radiotherapy, temozolomide or both. The chain uses TRBV21-1 and TRBJ1-2; the listed D gene, TRBD1, was not tested against the DNA. TRBV21-1 is tagged as a pseudogene. The origin of this receptor is a man between 45 and 60 years old with glioma. The CDR3 loop reads CASSTRAPTNYGYTF. The CDR3 bases are TGTGCCAGCAGCACCAGGGCGCCTACTAACTATGGCTACACCTTC.